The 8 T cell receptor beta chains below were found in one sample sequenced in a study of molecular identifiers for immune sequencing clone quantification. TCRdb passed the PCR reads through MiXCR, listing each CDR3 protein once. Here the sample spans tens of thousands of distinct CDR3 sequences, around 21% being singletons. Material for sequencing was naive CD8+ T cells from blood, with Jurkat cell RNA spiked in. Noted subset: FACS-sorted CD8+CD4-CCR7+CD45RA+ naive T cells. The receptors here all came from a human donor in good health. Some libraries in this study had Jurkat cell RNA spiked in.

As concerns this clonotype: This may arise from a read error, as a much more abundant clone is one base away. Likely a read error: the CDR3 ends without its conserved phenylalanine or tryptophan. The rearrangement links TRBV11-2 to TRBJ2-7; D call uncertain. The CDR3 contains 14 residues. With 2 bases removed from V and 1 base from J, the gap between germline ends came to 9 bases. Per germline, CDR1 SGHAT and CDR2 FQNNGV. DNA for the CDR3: TGTGCCAGCAGCTTAAAGGGTCGGTCCTACGAGCAGTACCTC. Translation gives CASSLKGRSYEQYL.

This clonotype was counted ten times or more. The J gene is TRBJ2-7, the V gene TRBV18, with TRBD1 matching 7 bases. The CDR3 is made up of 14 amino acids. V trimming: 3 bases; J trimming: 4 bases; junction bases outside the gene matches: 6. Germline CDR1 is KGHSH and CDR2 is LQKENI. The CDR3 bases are TGTGCCAGCTCACCCCCGGGACAGTTATACGAGCAGTACTTC. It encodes CASSPPGQLYEQYF.

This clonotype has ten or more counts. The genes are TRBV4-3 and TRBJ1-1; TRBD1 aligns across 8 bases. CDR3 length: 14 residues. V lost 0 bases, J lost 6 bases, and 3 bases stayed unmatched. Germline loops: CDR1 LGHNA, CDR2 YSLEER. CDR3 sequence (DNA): TGCGCCAGCAGCCAAGATCGGACAGGGCCTGAAGCTTTCTTT. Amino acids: CASSQDRTGPEAFF.

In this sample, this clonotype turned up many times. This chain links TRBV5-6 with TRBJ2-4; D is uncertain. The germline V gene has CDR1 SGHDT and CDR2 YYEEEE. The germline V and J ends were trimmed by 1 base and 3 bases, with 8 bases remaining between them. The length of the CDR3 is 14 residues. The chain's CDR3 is CASSLFQVKNIQYF. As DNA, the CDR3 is TGTGCCAGCAGCTTGTTTCAGGTCAAAAACATTCAGTACTTC.

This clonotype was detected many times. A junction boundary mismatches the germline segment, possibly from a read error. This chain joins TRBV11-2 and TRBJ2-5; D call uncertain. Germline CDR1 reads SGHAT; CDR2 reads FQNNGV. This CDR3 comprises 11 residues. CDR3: CASSLVGVLDF. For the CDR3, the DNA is TGTGCCAGCAGCTTAGTCGGAGTCCTGGACTTC.

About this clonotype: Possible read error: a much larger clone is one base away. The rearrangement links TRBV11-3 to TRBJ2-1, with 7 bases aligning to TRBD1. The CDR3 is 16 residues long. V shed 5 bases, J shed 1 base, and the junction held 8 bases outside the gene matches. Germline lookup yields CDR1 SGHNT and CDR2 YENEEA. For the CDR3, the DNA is TGTGCCAGCAGCCGAGACAGGGTTGGGTCCTACAATGAGCAGTTCTTC. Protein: CASSRDRVGSYNEQFF.

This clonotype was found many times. The CDR3 loop is CASSFPQYGIQYF. Here the CDR3 DNA reads TGTGCCAGCAGTTTTCCCCAGTACGGCATTCAGTACTTC. The chain carries TRBV28 and TRBJ2-4; D is unresolved. V dropped 3 bases and J dropped 9 bases, with 12 bases sitting between them. The CDR3 is made up of 13 amino acids. The germline V gene has CDR1 MDHEN and CDR2 SYDVKM. Together with reference TRBV28 and TRBJ2-4, the CDR3 gives the full variable domain: DVKVTQSSRYLVKRTGEKVFLECVQDMDHENMFWYRQDPGLGLRLIYFSYDVKMKEKGDIPEGYSVSREKKERFSLILESASTNQTSMYLCASSFPQYGIQYFGAGTRLSVL.

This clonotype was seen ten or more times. The CDR3 loop reads CAISESAWTGLVEQYF. CDR3 bases: TGTGCCATCAGTGAGTCCGCCTGGACAGGCCTAGTCGAGCAGTACTTC. This chain connects TRBV10-3 to TRBJ2-7, with TRBD1 matching over 7 bases. The CDR3 has 16 residues. V was pared by 0 bases and J by 6 bases, with 11 bases of the junction left unmatched. Germline assignment: CDR1 ENHRY and CDR2 SYGVKD.